This passage covers 11 T cell receptor beta chains from one sample sequenced in a study of blood T cells in healthy people across ages. The second PCR ran about 6 to 12 cycles with a sample-barcoded 5' primer and J-beta primers. TCRdb called the 5' RACE reads again in MiXCR, with one record for every CDR3 protein. The sample has about 500,000 distinct CDR3 sequences; 24% are singletons. These data were likewise used in another study, on T cells of mothers and their children.

The sample taken for sequencing was blood. The receptors were sampled from a boy aged 10-17 years in good health.

The chain uses TRBV28 and TRBJ2-3; the D gene could be TRBD1 or TRBD2 (6 bases each). This CDR3 comprises 16 residues. Trimming left V 4 bases short and J 4 bases short, with 18 bases between. Per the germline V gene, CDR1 is MDHEN and CDR2 is SYDVKM. For the CDR3, the DNA is TGTGCCAGCAGTTGGGGACCCTCGGGGGCGGCAGATACGCAGTATTTT. It specifies CASSWGPSGAADTQYF.

V and J are TRBV7-2 and TRBJ2-1; D is unresolved. There are 17 residues in the CDR3. V shed 1 base and J shed 7 bases, with 20 bases lying between them. CDR1 and CDR2 (germline): SGHTA, FQGNSA. CDR3 in DNA: TGTGCCAGCAGCTTAGATTCCCCCAGGAGAAATTGGAATGAGCAGTTCTTC. Amino acid sequence: CASSLDSPRRNWNEQFF. The full variable domain, with the rest looked up from reference TRBV7-2 and TRBJ2-1, is GAGVSQSPSNKVTEKGKDVELRCDPISGHTALYWYRQSLGQGLEFLIYFQGNSAPDKSGLPSDRFSAERTGGSVSTLTIQRTQQEDSAVYLCASSLDSPRRNWNEQFFGPGTRLTVL.

The rearrangement joins TRBV3-1 to TRBJ1-1; weak D call: TRBD1 (5 bases). Trimming pared 1 base from V and 6 bases from J, leaving 9 bases between. Germline assignment: CDR1 LGHDT and CDR2 YNNKEL (reference sequence). CDR3 length: 13 amino acids. The CDR3 coding sequence is TGTGCCAGCAGCCAAGTGCGCAGGGCTGAAGCTTTCTTT. Its protein product is CASSQVRRAEAFF.

This rearrangement joins TRBV14 to TRBJ2-1, with D hard to call. V shed 0 bases and J shed 0 bases, with 9 bases lying between them. The CDR3 contains 16 residues. Germline V lookup: CDR1 SGHDN, CDR2 FVKESK. The DNA of the CDR3 is TGTGCCAGCAGCCAAGATGGGGTAGTCTCCTACAATGAGCAGTTCTTC. This codes for CASSQDGVVSYNEQFF.

This clonotype has just a few counts. The conserved closing phenylalanine or tryptophan is absent in this CDR3, likely reflecting a read error. The V call is TRBV4-2, the J call TRBJ2-5, with 7 bases lining up with TRBD2. V lost 1 base and J lost 1; bases outside the gene matches: 9. The length of the CDR3 is 17 residues. Germline V gene lookup returns CDR1 LGHNA and CDR2 YNFKEQ. CDR3 residues: CASSQVGRAGAQETQYL. The CDR3 DNA reads TGTGCCAGCAGCCAAGTGGGTCGCGCGGGAGCCCAAGAGACCCAGTACCTC.

As for this clonotype: It may be a read error: a sequence one base away is much more abundant. The chain combines TRBV20-1 with TRBJ1-5, with D perhaps matching TRBD1 (5 bases). Germline V gene data show CDR1 as DFQATT and CDR2 as SNEGSKA (reference sequence). The CDR3 runs 14 residues. This chain's CDR3 is CSARWGFGNRPQHF. The DNA for the CDR3 is TGCAGTGCTAGATGGGGGTTTGGCAATCGGCCCCAGCATTTT.

The gene calls are TRBV29-1 and TRBJ1-4; D is undetermined. The CDR3 is 12 residues long. Trimming pared 5 bases from V and 8 bases from J, leaving 12 bases between. Germline CDR1 reads SQVTM; CDR2 reads ANQGSEA. CDR3 in amino acids: CSVWLRGEKLFF. The CDR3 DNA follows: TGCAGCGTTTGGCTAAGAGGGGAAAAACTGTTTTTT.

Remarks on this clonotype: Without the conserved terminal phenylalanine or tryptophan, this CDR3 likely stems from a read error. The V gene is TRBV6-2 or TRBV6-3, the J gene TRBJ2-7; 7 bases line up with TRBD1. This CDR3 has 15 residues. The germline V gene has CDR1 MNHEY and CDR2 SVGEGT. V trimming: 2 bases; J trimming: 1 base; junction bases outside the gene matches: 5. The CDR3 here is CASSYRQGLSYEQYL. The CDR3 DNA reads TGTGCCAGCAGTTACAGACAGGGCCTATCCTACGAGCAGTACCTC.

This clonotype was seen a few times. The genes are TRBV6-2 or TRBV6-3 and TRBJ1-5; D might be TRBD1 (5 bases). This CDR3 has 12 amino acids. Germline lookup yields CDR1 MNHEY and CDR2 SVGEGT. Trimming stripped 11 bases from V and 13 bases from J, with 21 bases between. CDR3 amino acids: CAAATGGVPQHF. The CDR3 nucleotides read TGTGCCGCCGCTACCGGGGGGGTCCCACAGCATTTT.

J is TRBJ1-3 and V is TRBV12-3 or TRBV12-4; 7 bases are shared with TRBD1. The V segment lost 7 bases and the J segment 4 bases; nucleotides outside the gene matches: 4. This CDR3 contains 13 residues. In nucleotides, the CDR3 is TGTGCCAGCATTCTGGACAGGGGAAACACCATATATTTT. It codes for CASILDRGNTIYF.

The chain links TRBV2 to TRBJ2-5; the D call may be TRBD1 or TRBD2 (6 bases each). This CDR3 is 15 amino acids long. The germline V and J ends were trimmed by 2 bases and 5 bases, with 15 bases remaining between them. Germline V gives CDR1 SNHLY, CDR2 FYNNEI. The CDR3 loop is CASSESGGREETQYF. The CDR3 nucleotides read TGTGCCAGCAGTGAATCTGGGGGGCGCGAGGAGACCCAGTACTTC.